This T cell receptor beta chain was profiled in a study of regulatory T cells in long-lasting Graves disease. This clonotype has a handful of counts. Trimming shortened V by 2 bases and J by 6 bases, and 8 bases separated the two germline ends. This CDR3 comprises 13 residues. CDR1 and CDR2 from the germline V gene are SGHRS and YFSETQ. Noted time point: persistent/refractory GD, antithyroid drugs over 5 years with positive TRAb. Preparation of the TCR library used RNA extracted from PBMCs. Arm-PCR with iRepertoire HTBI primers amplified the CDR3 regions for these TCR beta libraries. One entry per CDR3 protein, called by TCRdb with MiXCR from the multiplex PCR reads. Altogether roughly 490,000 distinct CDR3 sequences are present, around a fifth being singletons, with the ten largest covering 10% to 15%.

The sequencing used peripheral blood mononuclear cells (PBMCs), collected when the disease was refractory, from a patient treated with antithyroid drugs. The source of this sequence is a female donor with Graves disease. V gene TRBV5-1 combines with J gene TRBJ2-2; the D gene could be TRBD1 or TRBD2 (5 bases each). This CDR3 is CASSFRDPGELFF. CDR3 nucleotides: TGCGCCAGCAGCTTCCGGGACCCCGGGGAGCTGTTTTTT.